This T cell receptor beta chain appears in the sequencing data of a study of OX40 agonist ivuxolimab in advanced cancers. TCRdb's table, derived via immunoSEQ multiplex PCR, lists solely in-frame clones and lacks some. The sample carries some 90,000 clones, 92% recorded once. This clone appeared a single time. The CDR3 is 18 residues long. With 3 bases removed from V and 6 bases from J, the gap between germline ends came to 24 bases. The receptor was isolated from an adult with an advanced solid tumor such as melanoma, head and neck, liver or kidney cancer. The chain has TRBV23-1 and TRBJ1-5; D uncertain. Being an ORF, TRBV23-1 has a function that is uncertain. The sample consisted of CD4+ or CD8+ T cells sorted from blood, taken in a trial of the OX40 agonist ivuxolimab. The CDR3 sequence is CASSHGTRKVTHGQPQHF. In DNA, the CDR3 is TGCGCCAGCAGTCATGGCACCAGGAAGGTTACACACGGTCAGCCCCAGCATTTT.